Following are 32 T cell receptor beta chains from one sample sequenced in a study of OX40 agonist ivuxolimab in advanced cancers. This table comes from immunoSEQ multiplex PCR, and its TCRdb copy is limited to in-frame clones, with some not included. Of roughly 50,000 clones listed, roughly 89% were seen once; the top ten hold around 5.6%. Sequencing used CD4+ or CD8+ T cells sorted from blood, obtained in a trial of the OX40 agonist ivuxolimab. The receptors were gathered from an adult with an advanced solid tumor such as melanoma, head and neck, liver or kidney cancer.

This clone was counted between two and nine times. The chain recombines TRBV27 with TRBJ2-1, with a weak D call TRBD1 (5 bases). Trimming left V 5 bases short and J 0 bases short, with 14 bases between. Germline CDR1 reads MNHEY; CDR2 reads SMNVEV (reference sequence). The CDR3 has 16 amino acids. The CDR3 loop is CASSGAQGLSYNEQFF. CDR3 DNA: TGTGCCAGCAGTGGTGCTCAGGGCCTCTCCTACAATGAGCAGTTCTTC.

The V gene is TRBV19, the J gene TRBJ2-3; maybe TRBD1 (6 bases). The CDR3 has 16 amino acids. The V end was cut by 3 bases, the J end by 2 bases, with 15 bases between. Germline assignment: CDR1 LNHDA and CDR2 SQIVND (reference sequence). The CDR3: CASSMGASWNTDTQYF. CDR3 nucleotide sequence: TGTGCCAGTAGTATGGGGGCTAGCTGGAACACAGATACGCAGTATTTT.

The gene calls are TRBV6-5 and TRBJ2-7, with 11 bases matching TRBD2. The CDR3 length is 16 residues. J lost 3 bases, V lost 0 bases, and 4 bases had no gene match. Per the germline V gene, CDR1 is MNHEY and CDR2 is SVGAGI. The CDR3 region has the DNA TGTGCCAGCAGTTACTCTTCTAGCGGGAGGATCTACGAGCAGTACTTC. Amino acids: CASSYSSSGRIYEQYF.

V gene TRBV7-9 combines with J gene TRBJ2-5; 7 bases line up with TRBD1. Germline CDR1 is SEHNR and CDR2 is FQNEAQ (reference sequence). The CDR3 spans 15 residues. V dropped 6 bases and J dropped 0; count of bases not matched to a gene: 7. The CDR3 protein is CASSPQGPYQETQYF. CDR3 DNA: TGTGCCAGCAGTCCACAGGGGCCCTACCAAGAGACCCAGTACTTC.

This chain connects TRBV30 to TRBJ2-1; 8 nucleotides align to TRBD2. V gave up 2 bases and J gave up 7 bases; unmatched junction bases: 10. Germline loops: CDR1 GTSNPN, CDR2 SVGIG (reference sequence). There are 15 residues in the CDR3. CDR3 bases: TGTGCCTGGAGTATTGACGGCGGGAGGATGAATGAGCAGTTCTTC. Protein sequence: CAWSIDGGRMNEQFF.

The V gene is TRBV7-6, the J gene TRBJ2-5; 9 bases are a match to TRBD1. Trimming removed 1 base from V and 4 bases from J; junction bases left unmatched: 7. Germline values: CDR1 SGHVS, CDR2 FNYEAQ. There are 16 residues in the CDR3. This CDR3 reads CASSLDTGGSTETQYF. The CDR3 DNA reads as TGTGCCAGCAGCTTAGATACAGGGGGCTCTACAGAGACCCAGTACTTC.

V is TRBV7-9 and J is TRBJ1-5; no firm D call. In germline, CDR1 is SEHNR, CDR2 FQNEAQ (reference sequence). This CDR3 spans 17 amino acids. Between the trimmed V and J ends, which lost 5 bases and 3 bases, there was a span of 20 bases. The CDR3 nucleotides are TGTGCCAGCAGCACTATCGGGGAAGGATTTGTCAATCAGCCCCAGCATTTT. It is translated as CASSTIGEGFVNQPQHF.

The J gene is TRBJ1-5, the V gene TRBV13; D is possibly TRBD1 (5 bases). Trimming took 5 bases from V and 7 from J, leaving 9 bases between them. The CDR3 totals 12 residues. The V gene's germline CDR1 is PRHDT and CDR2 FYEKMQ (reference sequence). The CDR3 spells CASSTGRQPQHF. The CDR3 DNA reads as TGTGCCAGCAGCACGGGACGGCAGCCCCAGCATTTT. Full variable domain (outside the CDR3, taken from reference TRBV13 and TRBJ1-5): AAGVIQSPRHLIKEKRETATLKCYPIPRHDTVYWYQQGPGQDPQFLISFYEKMQSDKGSIPDRFSAQQFSDYHSELNMSSLELGDSALYFCASSTGRQPQHFGDGTRLSIL.

The chain combines TRBV5-4 with TRBJ2-7; 10 bases map to TRBD2. The J segment lost 0 bases and the V segment lost 0 bases, leaving 3 bases of the junction unmatched. The germline CDR1 and CDR2 sequences are SGHNT and YYREEE (reference sequence). The CDR3 covers 16 residues. The CDR3 DNA follows: TGTGCCAGCAGCTTGGGACTAGCGGGTAGCTCCTACGAGCAGTACTTC. Amino acid sequence: CASSLGLAGSSYEQYF.

The chain carries TRBV29-1 and TRBJ2-7, with TRBD2 matching over 14 bases. The junction had 11 bases not matched to a gene; V was cut back by 7 bases and J by 6 bases. Germline-derived CDR1 and CDR2 are SQVTM and ANQGSEA. The CDR3 loop spans 15 amino acids. The CDR3 reads CSADIGTSGSFEQYF. The CDR3 coding sequence is TGCAGCGCCGATATTGGGACTAGCGGGAGTTTCGAGCAGTACTTC.

The chain couples TRBV7-3 to TRBJ2-2; D not resolved. CDR1 and CDR2 from the germline V gene are SGHTA and FQGTGA. This CDR3 comprises 12 residues. V was pared by 5 bases and J by 5 bases, with 6 bases between. This chain's CDR3 is CASSPRTGELFF. The CDR3 coding sequence is TGTGCCAGCAGCCCCCGAACCGGGGAGCTGTTTTTT.

This clone was seen only a few times. V and J are TRBV18 and TRBJ1-5, with D tentatively TRBD1 (5 bases). The CDR3 totals 14 residues. Germline assignment: CDR1 KGHSH and CDR2 LQKENI. V dropped 6 bases and J dropped 6 bases, with 15 bases sitting between them. CDR3 sequence: CASSLGRAAQPQHF. As DNA, the CDR3 is TGTGCCAGCTCCCTGGGCAGGGCGGCTCAGCCCCAGCATTTT.

This chain links TRBV5-6 with TRBJ2-4, with D tentatively TRBD1 (5 bases). Trimming pared 2 bases from V and 6 bases from J, leaving 12 bases between. Germline V CDR1 and CDR2: SGHDT, YYEEEE. This CDR3 region has 14 residues. The CDR3 nucleotides are TGTGCCAGCAGCTTTAAGGGCCAGGGAAACATTCAGTACTTC. It yields the protein CASSFKGQGNIQYF.

CDR3 sequence: CASSPIAGGPTDTQYF. CDR3 in DNA: TGTGCCAGCAGCCCCATAGCGGGAGGGCCCACAGATACGCAGTATTTT. V is TRBV7-3 and J is TRBJ2-3, with TRBD2 matching over 11 bases. Germline-derived CDR1 and CDR2 are SGHTA and FQGTGA. The trim removed 5 bases at V and 2 bases at J, leaving 6 bases unmatched. This CDR3 contains 16 residues.

The rearrangement joins TRBV29-1 to TRBJ2-3; weak D call: TRBD2 (5 bases). Trimming cost V 4 bases and J 6 bases, with 17 bases left between them. The CDR3 covers 14 residues. Germline V gene sequence: CDR1 SQVTM, CDR2 ANQGSEA. CDR3 sequence reads: CSVVGDYPSDTQYF. CDR3 nucleotides: TGCAGCGTTGTCGGTGACTACCCCTCTGATACGCAGTATTTT.

This clone was seen just once. V is TRBV6-5 and J is TRBJ1-1, with TRBD1 matching over 8 bases. CDR3 length: 14 residues. J lost 6 bases, V lost 5 bases, and 8 bases had no gene match. Germline CDR1 is MNHEY and CDR2 is SVGAGI. The CDR3 is CASSTDRGPSEAFF. As DNA, the CDR3 is TGTGCCAGCAGTACTGACAGGGGCCCCTCTGAAGCTTTCTTT.

The V gene is TRBV27, the J gene TRBJ1-1; 12 positions agree with TRBD1. CDR3 size: 19 residues. Germline V CDR1 and CDR2: MNHEY, SMNVEV (reference sequence). J lost 11 bases, V lost 0 bases, and 19 bases had no gene match. Here the CDR3 reads CASSLSVHPGQGARYGAFF. CDR3 bases: TGTGCCAGCAGTTTATCCGTACATCCGGGACAGGGGGCGAGGTACGGGGCTTTCTTT.

The chain combines TRBV4-3 with TRBJ1-5, with D possibly being TRBD1 (6 bases). CDR1 is LGHNA, CDR2 YSLEER, per germline. This CDR3 has 15 amino acids. V was shortened by 6 bases and J by 0 bases, with 12 bases between the two germline ends. The CDR3 DNA is TGCGCCAGCAGTCCGGACAGTTATAGCAATCAGCCCCAGCATTTT. Residues: CASSPDSYSNQPQHF.

The V and J genes are TRBV2 and TRBJ2-7, with TRBD2 as a possible D gene (5 bases). The germline V gene encodes CDR1 SNHLY and CDR2 FYNNEI. V shed 2 bases and J shed 4 bases, with 6 bases lying between them. The CDR3 length is 12 residues. The CDR3 DNA is TGTGCCAGCAGTGAAACGGGATACGAGCAGTACGTC. Its translation: CASSETGYEQYV.

V and J are TRBV5-1 and TRBJ1-4; 7 bases agree with TRBD1. Germline V CDR1 and CDR2: SGHRS, YFSETQ. V lost 0 bases to trimming and J lost 5 bases; unmatched junction nucleotides: 7. This CDR3 has 16 amino acids. This CDR3 is CASSLARQGGNEKLFF. As DNA, the CDR3 is TGCGCCAGCAGCTTGGCCCGGCAGGGGGGGAATGAAAAACTGTTTTTT.

This chain joins TRBV10-3 and TRBJ2-7; 7 nucleotides line up with TRBD1. The CDR3 has 14 amino acids. The V and J ends lost 3 bases and 4 bases, in that order; junction bases with no gene match: 6. Germline V lookup: CDR1 ENHRY, CDR2 SYGVKD. CDR3 sequence: CAISEDDRAYEQYF. The CDR3 DNA follows: TGTGCCATCAGTGAAGACGACAGGGCATACGAGCAGTACTTC.

The rearrangement joins TRBV6-5 to TRBJ1-1; TRBD1 matches 7 bases. The germline gives CDR1 MNHEY, CDR2 SVGAGI. V lost 5 bases and J lost 0; bases outside the gene matches: 3. This CDR3 comprises 14 residues. CDR3 protein: CASSETGLNTEAFF. CDR3 DNA sequence: TGTGCCAGCAGTGAGACAGGGTTGAACACTGAAGCTTTCTTT.

The V gene is TRBV28, the J gene TRBJ2-5; D unclear. Between the trimmed V and J ends, which lost 3 bases and 2 bases, there was a span of 22 bases. This CDR3 is 18 amino acids long. Per the germline V gene, CDR1 is MDHEN and CDR2 is SYDVKM. The CDR3 loop reads CASSFAIGAWTEQETQYF. DNA of the CDR3: TGTGCCAGCAGTTTTGCTATCGGCGCATGGACGGAACAAGAGACCCAGTACTTC. Complete variable domain (other parts from reference TRBV28 and TRBJ2-5): DVKVTQSSRYLVKRTGEKVFLECVQDMDHENMFWYRQDPGLGLRLIYFSYDVKMKEKGDIPEGYSVSREKKERFSLILESASTNQTSMYLCASSFAIGAWTEQETQYFGPGTRLLVL.

The rearrangement uses TRBV7-8 and TRBJ2-3; 9 nucleotides match TRBD2. The junction had 5 bases not matched to a gene; V was cut back by 1 base and J by 0 bases. In germline, CDR1 is SGHVS, CDR2 FQNEAQ. The CDR3 is 17 amino acids. This CDR3 is CASSLVASGTSTDTQYF. For the CDR3, the DNA is TGTGCCAGCAGCTTAGTTGCTAGCGGGACTAGCACAGATACGCAGTATTTT.

This chain uses TRBV27 with TRBJ1-6, with D uncertain. The germline V and J ends were trimmed by 7 bases and 7 bases, with 14 bases remaining between them. This CDR3 has 14 amino acids. From germline, CDR1 is MNHEY and CDR2 SMNVEV (reference sequence). CDR3 nucleotides: TGTGCCAGCACCATCTCCCCAATCAATTCACCCCTCCACTTT. Translated: CASTISPINSPLHF.

This chain links TRBV7-9 with TRBJ2-3; D may match TRBD1 or TRBD2 (5 bases each). V lost 2 bases and J 0 bases, leaving 12 bases between the germline ends. The germline CDR1 and CDR2 sequences are SEHNR and FQNEAQ (reference sequence). The CDR3 loop spans 16 amino acids. DNA of the CDR3: TGTGCCAGCAGCTTACTTTGGGACCCTAGCACAGATACGCAGTATTTT. This translates into CASSLLWDPSTDTQYF.

CDR3 bases: TGTGCCAGCAGACCAGGGCCTTACGGGGAGCTGTTTTTT. As protein: CASRPGPYGELFF. The V gene is TRBV6-5, the J gene TRBJ2-2; maybe TRBD1 (5 bases). The V end lost 6 bases, the J end lost 7 bases, and 12 bases lay between the germline ends. Germline V gene data show CDR1 as MNHEY and CDR2 as SVGAGI. This CDR3 is built from 13 residues.

The rearrangement links TRBV6-5 to TRBJ1-1, with no clear D. V lost 2 bases to trimming and J lost 4 bases, with 11 bases between them. Germline V gene lookup returns CDR1 MNHEY and CDR2 SVGAGI. The CDR3 runs 14 residues. CDR3 residues: CASSYEQYSTEAFF. The CDR3 bases are TGTGCCAGCAGTTACGAGCAGTATAGCACTGAAGCTTTCTTT.

This clone was recorded a few times. This chain links TRBV29-1 with TRBJ2-5, with unresolved D. The CDR3 runs to 13 residues. Germline CDR1 is SQVTM and CDR2 is ANQGSEA. V was clipped by 2 bases and J by 2 bases, with 9 bases between them. The CDR3 sequence: CSVEWTSQETQYF. The CDR3, as DNA: TGCAGCGTTGAATGGACCAGTCAAGAGACCCAGTACTTC. Full variable domain (outside the CDR3, taken from reference TRBV29-1 and TRBJ2-5): SAVISQKPSRDICQRGTSLTIQCQVDSQVTMMFWYRQQPGQSLTLIATANQGSEATYESGFVIDKFPISRPNLTFSTLTVSNMSPEDSSIYLCSVEWTSQETQYFGPGTRLLVL.

Here the CDR3 DNA reads TGCGCCAGCAGCCAACCTCTTGGCGGGCTTAGCACAGATACGCAGTATTTT. This codes for CASSQPLGGLSTDTQYF. J is TRBJ2-3 and V is TRBV4-1, with D possibly being TRBD2 (5 bases). This CDR3 spans 17 amino acids. Per the germline V gene, CDR1 is MGHRA and CDR2 is YSYEKL. V gave up 2 bases and J gave up 0 bases, with 15 bases separating them.

The CDR3 region has the DNA TGTGCCAGTAATGAAATGGTAGCTGGAGATACGCAGTATTTT. Translated: CASNEMVAGDTQYF. The chain employs TRBV19 and TRBJ2-3; no clear D. Germline V gene lookup returns CDR1 LNHDA and CDR2 SQIVND (reference sequence). The length of the CDR3 is 14 residues. Between the trimmed V and J ends, which lost 7 bases and 5 bases, there was a span of 16 bases.

The chain recombines TRBV5-6 with TRBJ2-5, with 12 positions matching TRBD2. Germline V lookup: CDR1 SGHDT, CDR2 YYEEEE. This CDR3 has 16 amino acids. J was trimmed by 4 bases and V by 4 bases; bases with no gene match: 8. The CDR3 sequence is CASSLATSGRRETQYF. CDR3 in DNA: TGTGCCAGCAGCCTGGCTACTAGCGGGAGGAGAGAGACCCAGTACTTC. Full variable domain (outside the CDR3, taken from reference TRBV5-6 and TRBJ2-5): DAGVTQSPTHLIKTRGQQVTLRCSPKSGHDTVSWYQQALGQGPQFIFQYYEEEERQRGNFPDRFSGHQFPNYSSELNVNALLLGDSALYLCASSLATSGRRETQYFGPGTRLLVL.